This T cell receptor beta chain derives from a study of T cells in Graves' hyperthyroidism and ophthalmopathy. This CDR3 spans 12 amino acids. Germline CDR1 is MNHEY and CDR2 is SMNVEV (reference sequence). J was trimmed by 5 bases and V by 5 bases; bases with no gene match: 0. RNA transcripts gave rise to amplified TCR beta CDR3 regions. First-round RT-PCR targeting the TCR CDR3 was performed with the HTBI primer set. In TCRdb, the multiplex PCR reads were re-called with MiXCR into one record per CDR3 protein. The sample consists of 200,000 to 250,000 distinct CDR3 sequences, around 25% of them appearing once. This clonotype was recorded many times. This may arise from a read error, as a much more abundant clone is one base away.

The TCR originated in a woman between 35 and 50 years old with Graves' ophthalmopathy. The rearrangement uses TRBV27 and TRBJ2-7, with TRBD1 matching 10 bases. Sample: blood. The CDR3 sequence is CASSGTGDEQYF. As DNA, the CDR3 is TGTGCCAGCAGTGGGACAGGGGACGAGCAGTACTTC.